A selection of T cell receptor beta chains follows, all from one sample in a study of T cells in Graves' hyperthyroidism and ophthalmopathy. Using its own MiXCR run on the multiplex PCR reads, TCRdb lists one record per CDR3 protein. The sample includes over 650,000 distinct CDR3 sequences, about 16% seen only once; the top ten take 8.4%. The specimen sequenced was blood. These receptors originate from a man in his late teens or twenties with Graves' hyperthyroidism. CDR3s include the opening cysteine and the closing phenylalanine or tryptophan. A D gene is named only where the DNA matches it firmly. Some rows have no size entry. The others give once, few or many, or a class for an expanded clone.

clone size: few; D gene: -; J gene: TRBJ2-3; V gene: TRBV7-2; CDR3 DNA: TGTGCCAGCAGCTTAGCGGTCGGTTCTAGCACAGATACGCAGTATTTT; CDR3 protein: CASSLAVGSSTDTQYF
clone size: -; D gene: TRBD2; J gene: TRBJ2-7; V gene: TRBV20-1; CDR3 DNA: TGCAGTGCTAGCGCAAAGGGACTAGCGGGAGTGCTCTACGAGCAGTACTTC; CDR3 protein: CSASAKGLAGVLYEQYF
clone size: many; D gene: -; J gene: TRBJ2-5; V gene: TRBV6-1; CDR3 DNA: TGTGCCAGCAGTGACAGCTACCAAGAGACCCAGTACTTC; CDR3 protein: CASSDSYQETQYF
clone size: few; D gene: TRBD2; J gene: TRBJ2-3; V gene: TRBV7-9; CDR3 DNA: TGTGCCAGCAGCTTAGCCTTAGCGGGAGGGCCAGCAGATACGCAGTATTTT; CDR3 protein: CASSLALAGGPADTQYF
clone size: many; D gene: -; J gene: TRBJ1-2; V gene: TRBV28; CDR3 DNA: TGTGCCAGCAGTTTAATGGGGGGAGGCTACACCTTC; CDR3 protein: CASSLMGGGYTF
clone size: many; D gene: -; J gene: TRBJ2-7; V gene: TRBV5-1; CDR3 DNA: TGCGCCAGCAGCCCCCACACAGGACCGATCTCCTACGAGCAGTACTTC; CDR3 protein: CASSPHTGPISYEQYF
clone size: few; D gene: -; J gene: TRBJ2-3; V gene: TRBV6-6; CDR3 DNA: TGTGCCAGCAGTTACTCTTTCACAGATACGCAGTATTTT; CDR3 protein: CASSYSFTDTQYF
clone size: few; D gene: -; J gene: TRBJ2-2; V gene: TRBV12-3/TRBV12-4; CDR3 DNA: TGTGCCAGCAGTTTTGGGTCCCGGGGGTGGACCGGGGAGCTGTTTTTT; CDR3 protein: CASSFGSRGWTGELFF
clone size: -; D gene: -; J gene: TRBJ1-3; V gene: TRBV28; CDR3 DNA: TGTGCCAGCAGACCACCCTGGGAGGACCTCTCTGGAAACACCATATATTTT; CDR3 protein: CASRPPWEDLSGNTIYF
clone size: many; D gene: -; J gene: TRBJ1-1; V gene: TRBV29-1; CDR3 DNA: TGCAGCGTTTCACACGACCGGAACACTGAAGCTTTCTTT; CDR3 protein: CSVSHDRNTEAFF
clone size: few; D gene: TRBD1; J gene: TRBJ2-3; V gene: TRBV25-1; CDR3 DNA: TGTGCCAGCAGTGAATTACAGGGGAATCCCACAGATACGCAGTATTTT; CDR3 protein: CASSELQGNPTDTQYF
clone size: many; D gene: TRBD2; J gene: TRBJ2-5; V gene: TRBV20-1; CDR3 DNA: TGCAGTGCTTGGACTAGCGGGAGACAAGAGACCCAGTACTTC; CDR3 protein: CSAWTSGRQETQYF
clone size: many; D gene: -; J gene: TRBJ1-3; V gene: TRBV7-8; CDR3 DNA: TGTGCCAGCAGCTTAGCTGGGTCCGGAAACACCATATATTTT; CDR3 protein: CASSLAGSGNTIYF
clone size: few; D gene: -; J gene: TRBJ2-7; V gene: TRBV24-1; CDR3 DNA: TGTGCTAACCCAAGGGGGGTTAGTACCTACGAGCAGTACTTC; CDR3 protein: CANPRGVSTYEQYF
clone size: many; D gene: -; J gene: TRBJ2-5; V gene: TRBV30; CDR3 DNA: TGTGCCTGGAAACAAGAGACCCAGTACTTC; CDR3 protein: CAWKQETQYF
clone size: few; D gene: TRBD1; J gene: TRBJ1-5; V gene: TRBV15; CDR3 DNA: TGTGCCACTAGACCGGGACAGGGGGCAAGTCAGCCCCAGCATTTT; CDR3 protein: CATRPGQGASQPQHF
clone size: many; D gene: -; J gene: TRBJ2-7; V gene: TRBV20-1; CDR3 DNA: TGCAGTGCTAGAGATCTCGACGCAAACTACGAGCAGTACTTC; CDR3 protein: CSARDLDANYEQYF
clone size: many; D gene: -; J gene: TRBJ2-7; V gene: TRBV20-1; CDR3 DNA: TGCAGTGCCTCCAGGGTGGAAGGCTACGAGCAGTACTTC; CDR3 protein: CSASRVEGYEQYF
clone size: few; D gene: -; J gene: TRBJ2-1; V gene: TRBV20-1; CDR3 DNA: TGCAGTGCTAGAGATCTAGCAGGAAGCTCCTACAATGAGCAGTTCTTC; CDR3 protein: CSARDLAGSSYNEQFF
clone size: few; D gene: -; J gene: TRBJ1-5; V gene: TRBV28; CDR3 DNA: TGTGCCAGCAGCATGTCAGGTGGCGGCAATCAGCCCCAGCATTTT; CDR3 protein: CASSMSGGGNQPQHF
clone size: few; D gene: TRBD1; J gene: TRBJ1-5; V gene: TRBV9; CDR3 DNA: TGTGCCAGCAGCGGGACAGGATTGAGCAATCAGCCCCAGCATTTT; CDR3 protein: CASSGTGLSNQPQHF